A single T cell receptor (beta chain) is shown here with its context. TCRdb's copy holds only in-frame clones and misses some; the assay was immunoSEQ multiplex PCR. This table has 50,000 to 65,000 clones, more than 85% appearing once. The data derive from a study of cytomegalovirus exposure and HLA in healthy donors. V gave up 6 bases and J gave up 5 bases, with 11 bases separating them. CDR3 length: 13 residues. Germline V lookup: CDR1 MNHNY, CDR2 SVGAGI (reference sequence). The sequenced sample consisted of PBMCs. The chain has TRBV6-6 and TRBJ2-1, with D perhaps matching TRBD2 (6 bases). The receptor was isolated from a woman aged 18-29 years in good health and CMV-seropositive. CDR3 nucleotides: TGTGCCAGCAGCCTACCGGGGGACAATGAGCAGTTCTTC. Its protein product is CASSLPGDNEQFF.